The 10 T cell receptor beta chains below all came from one sample that was sequenced in a study of blood T cells in healthy people across ages. Primed by a sample-barcoded 5' primer and a J-beta primer mix, a second PCR proceeded for 7 to 11 cycles. Each CDR3 protein is one row after TCRdb ran MiXCR on the 5' RACE reads. The sample contains 630,000 or so distinct CDR3 sequences, about 34% of which appear only once. Material: blood. The source of these receptors is a woman older than 75 in good health.

The chain links TRBV6-2 or TRBV6-3 to TRBJ2-2; 11 nucleotides match TRBD2. The CDR3 contains 18 residues. Trimming cost V 2 bases and J 2 bases; bases outside gene matches: 7. Germline-derived CDR1 and CDR2 are MNHEY and SVGEGT. Written as DNA, the CDR3 is TGTGCCAGCAGTTACGGACTAGCGGGCCGCACCAACACCGGGGAGCTGTTTTTT. This gives the protein CASSYGLAGRTNTGELFF.

This clonotype has just a few counts. J is TRBJ1-4 and V is TRBV28; possible D gene TRBD1, 6 bases. The CDR3 covers 16 residues. Trimming cost V 2 bases and J 6 bases, with 16 bases left between them. The V gene's germline CDR1 is MDHEN and CDR2 SYDVKM. The CDR3 spells CASSLVRGSIDEKLFF. In DNA, the CDR3 is TGTGCCAGCAGTTTAGTCAGGGGAAGCATAGATGAAAAACTGTTTTTT.

The sample holds many counts of this clonotype. The chain carries TRBV4-3 and TRBJ1-4, with D perhaps TRBD1 (5 bases). Deletions cut 4 bases from V and 7 bases from J, with 16 bases between. This CDR3 has 15 residues. Germline assignment: CDR1 LGHNA and CDR2 YSLEER. The CDR3 loop reads CASSPDSGRGEKLFF. The CDR3 bases are TGCGCCAGCAGCCCCGACTCGGGAAGGGGTGAAAAACTGTTTTTT.

A word on this clonotype: With a much larger clone just one base away, this may be a read error. The rearrangement joins TRBV6-5 to TRBJ1-2; a possible D gene is TRBD1 (6 bases). Between the trimmed V and J ends, which lost 2 bases and 2 bases, there was a span of 15 bases. This CDR3 region has 16 residues. CDR1 is MNHEY, CDR2 SVGAGI, per germline. DNA for the CDR3: TGTGCCAGCAGTTACGTTAGTATGGACAGAAACTATGGCTACACCTTC. Protein sequence: CASSYVSMDRNYGYTF.

Concerning this clonotype itself: With a much larger clone just one base away, this may be a read error. The rearrangement joins TRBV7-2 to TRBJ1-1; D ambiguous. The germline V gene has CDR1 SGHTA and CDR2 FQGNSA. The germline V and J ends were trimmed by 8 bases and 1 base, with 11 bases remaining between them. There are 13 residues in the CDR3. CDR3 loop: CASGSRWNTEAFF. The DNA for the CDR3 is TGTGCCAGCGGCTCCCGGTGGAACACTGAAGCTTTCTTT. Full variable domain (outside the CDR3, taken from reference TRBV7-2 and TRBJ1-1): GAGVSQSPSNKVTEKGKDVELRCDPISGHTALYWYRQSLGQGLEFLIYFQGNSAPDKSGLPSDRFSAERTGGSVSTLTIQRTQQEDSAVYLCASGSRWNTEAFFGQGTRLTVV.

This clonotype was counted at least ten times. This rearrangement joins TRBV4-1 to TRBJ2-7, with 13 nucleotides matching TRBD2. This CDR3 has 16 residues. The germline gives CDR1 MGHRA, CDR2 YSYEKL. V shed 2 bases, J shed 1 base, and the junction held 2 bases outside the gene matches. CDR3 protein: CASSQLTSGGSYEQYF. The CDR3 coding sequence is TGCGCCAGCAGCCAATTGACTAGCGGGGGGTCCTACGAGCAGTACTTC.

The chain combines TRBV13 with TRBJ1-6; 9 bases fit TRBD1. V trimming: 5 bases; J trimming: 9 bases; junction bases outside the gene matches: 11. The CDR3 contains 16 residues. Germline lookup yields CDR1 PRHDT and CDR2 FYEKMQ (reference sequence). CDR3 nucleotide sequence: TGTGCCAGCAGCCCCCGTGGGACAGGGACCCCTTCACCCCTCCACTTT. Translating gives CASSPRGTGTPSPLHF.

This clonotype has just a few counts. The chain employs TRBV7-9 and TRBJ1-5; TRBD1 is a possible D gene (5 bases). V lost 3 bases and J lost 9, with 9 bases in between. The CDR3 runs to 12 residues. CDR1 is SEHNR, CDR2 FQNEAQ, per germline (reference sequence). CDR3 sequence reads: CASSLGGRPQHF. The CDR3 region has the DNA TGTGCCAGCAGCTTGGGGGGTAGGCCCCAGCATTTT.

This chain uses TRBV6-1 with TRBJ1-2, with D unclear. The CDR3 covers 11 residues. The V gene's germline CDR1 is MNHNS and CDR2 SASEGT. The V end was cut by 4 bases, the J end by 7 bases, with 7 bases between. The CDR3 reads CASSAQSGYTF. Written as DNA, the CDR3 is TGTGCCAGCAGTGCCCAGTCTGGCTACACCTTC.

This clonotype was picked up a small number of times. V usage is TRBV30 and J usage is TRBJ1-5; D remains ambiguous. CDR1 GTSNPN and CDR2 SVGIG come from the germline V gene (reference sequence). This CDR3 has 14 amino acids. Between the trimmed V and J ends, which lost 3 bases and 4 bases, there was a span of 13 bases. The CDR3 sequence is CAWRRRVGNQPQHF. The CDR3 region has the DNA TGTGCCTGGAGAAGGCGGGTGGGAAATCAGCCCCAGCATTTT.